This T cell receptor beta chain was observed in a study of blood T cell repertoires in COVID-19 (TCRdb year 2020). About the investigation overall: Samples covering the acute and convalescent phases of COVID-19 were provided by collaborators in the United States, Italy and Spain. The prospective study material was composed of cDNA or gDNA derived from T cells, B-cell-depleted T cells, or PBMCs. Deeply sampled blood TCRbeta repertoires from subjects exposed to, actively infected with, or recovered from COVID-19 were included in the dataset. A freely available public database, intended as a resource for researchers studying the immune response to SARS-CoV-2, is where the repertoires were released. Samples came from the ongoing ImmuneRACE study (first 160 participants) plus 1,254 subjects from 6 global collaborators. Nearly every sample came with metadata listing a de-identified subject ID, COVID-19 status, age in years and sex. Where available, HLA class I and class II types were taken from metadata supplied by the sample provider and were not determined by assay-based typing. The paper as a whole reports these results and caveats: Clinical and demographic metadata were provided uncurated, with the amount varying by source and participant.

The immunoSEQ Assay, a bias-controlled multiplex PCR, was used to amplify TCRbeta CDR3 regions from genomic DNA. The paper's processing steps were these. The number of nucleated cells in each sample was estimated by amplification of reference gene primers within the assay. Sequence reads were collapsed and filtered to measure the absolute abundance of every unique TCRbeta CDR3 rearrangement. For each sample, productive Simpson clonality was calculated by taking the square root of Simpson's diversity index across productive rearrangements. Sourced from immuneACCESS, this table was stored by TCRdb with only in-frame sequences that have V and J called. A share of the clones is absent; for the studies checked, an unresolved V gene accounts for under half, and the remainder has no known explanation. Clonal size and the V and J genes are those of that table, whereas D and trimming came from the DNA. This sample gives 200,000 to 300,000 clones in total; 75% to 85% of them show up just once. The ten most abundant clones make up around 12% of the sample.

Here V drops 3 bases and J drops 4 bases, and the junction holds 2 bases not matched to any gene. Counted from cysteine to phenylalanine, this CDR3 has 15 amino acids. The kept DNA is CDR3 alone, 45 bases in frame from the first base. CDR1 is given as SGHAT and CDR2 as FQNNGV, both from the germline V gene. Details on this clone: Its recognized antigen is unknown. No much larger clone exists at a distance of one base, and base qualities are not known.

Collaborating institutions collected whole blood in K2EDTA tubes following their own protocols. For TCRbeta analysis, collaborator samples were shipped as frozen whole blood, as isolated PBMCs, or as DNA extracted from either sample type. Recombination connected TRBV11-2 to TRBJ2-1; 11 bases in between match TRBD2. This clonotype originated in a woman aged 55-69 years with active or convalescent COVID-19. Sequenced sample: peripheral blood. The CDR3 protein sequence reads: CASSFGTSGYNEQFF. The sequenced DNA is TGTGCCAGCAGCTTCGGGACTAGCGGATACAATGAGCAGTTCTTC.